Included here is one TCR beta chain sequence, with context. This entry belongs to a study of cytomegalovirus exposure and HLA in healthy donors. Per germline, CDR1 PRHDT and CDR2 FYEKMQ (reference sequence). Trimming removed 4 bases at V and 2 bases at J, with 14 bases between. The CDR3 is 15 residues long. It was with 60 Vbeta and 13 Jbeta primers that the PCR ran. Repertoires were generated with immunoSEQ multiplex PCR, while TCRdb's copy carries only in-frame clones and drops some. There are roughly 56,000 clones in the sample; roughly 86% occur only once, and around 1.5% lies in the top ten. The sequencing sample was made of PBMCs. This TCR was recovered from a man between 18 and 29 years old in good health and CMV-seronegative. The gene calls are TRBV13 and TRBJ1-1; D remains unclear. The CDR3 DNA reads TGTGCCAGCAGCTCCTCAGTTACAGCCAACACTGAAGCTTTCTTT. As protein: CASSSSVTANTEAFF.